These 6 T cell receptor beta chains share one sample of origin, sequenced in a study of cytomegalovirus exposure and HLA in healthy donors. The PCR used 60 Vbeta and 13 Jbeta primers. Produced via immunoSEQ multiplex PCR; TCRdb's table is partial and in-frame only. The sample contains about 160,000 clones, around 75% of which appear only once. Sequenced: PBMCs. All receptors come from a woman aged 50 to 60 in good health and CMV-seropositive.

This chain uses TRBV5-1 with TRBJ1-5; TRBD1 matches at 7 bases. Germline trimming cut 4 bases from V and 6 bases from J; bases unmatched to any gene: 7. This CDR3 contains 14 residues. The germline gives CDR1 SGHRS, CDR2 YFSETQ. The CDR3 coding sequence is TGCGCCAGCAGCCCCGAGGGGGCAACTCAGCCCCAGCATTTT. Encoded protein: CASSPEGATQPQHF. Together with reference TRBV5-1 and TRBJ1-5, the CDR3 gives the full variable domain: KAGVTQTPRYLIKTRGQQVTLSCSPISGHRSVSWYQQTPGQGLQFLFEYFSETQRNKGNFPGRFSGRQFSNSRSEMNVSTLELGDSALYLCASSPEGATQPQHFGDGTRLSIL.

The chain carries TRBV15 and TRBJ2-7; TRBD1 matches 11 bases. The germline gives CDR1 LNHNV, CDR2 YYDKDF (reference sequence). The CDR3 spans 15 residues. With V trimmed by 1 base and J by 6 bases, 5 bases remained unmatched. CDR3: CATSRVGQGDLEQYF. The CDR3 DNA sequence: TGTGCCACCAGCAGAGTGGGACAGGGGGATCTCGAGCAGTACTTC.

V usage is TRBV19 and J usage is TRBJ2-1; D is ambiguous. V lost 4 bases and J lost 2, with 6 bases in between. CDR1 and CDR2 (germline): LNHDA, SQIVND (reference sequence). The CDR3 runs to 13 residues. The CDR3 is CASSTLTYNEQFF. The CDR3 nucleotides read TGTGCCAGTAGTACCCTAACCTACAATGAGCAGTTCTTC.

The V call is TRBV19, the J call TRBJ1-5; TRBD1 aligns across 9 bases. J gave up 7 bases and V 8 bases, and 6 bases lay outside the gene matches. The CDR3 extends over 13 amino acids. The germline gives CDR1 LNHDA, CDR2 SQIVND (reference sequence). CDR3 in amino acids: CASGTGGRQPQHF. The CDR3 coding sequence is TGTGCCAGTGGCACAGGGGGCCGACAGCCCCAGCATTTT.

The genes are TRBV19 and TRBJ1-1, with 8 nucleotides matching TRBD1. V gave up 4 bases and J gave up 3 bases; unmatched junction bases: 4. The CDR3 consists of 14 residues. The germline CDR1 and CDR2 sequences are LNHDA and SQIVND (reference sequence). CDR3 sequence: CASSTRQGYTEAFF. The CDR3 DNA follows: TGTGCCAGTAGTACCCGACAGGGGTACACTGAAGCTTTCTTT. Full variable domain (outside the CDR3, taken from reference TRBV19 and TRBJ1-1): DGGITQSPKYLFRKEGQNVTLSCEQNLNHDAMYWYRQDPGQGLRLIYYSQIVNDFQKGDIAEGYSVSREKKESFPLTVTSAQKNPTAFYLCASSTRQGYTEAFFGQGTRLTVV.

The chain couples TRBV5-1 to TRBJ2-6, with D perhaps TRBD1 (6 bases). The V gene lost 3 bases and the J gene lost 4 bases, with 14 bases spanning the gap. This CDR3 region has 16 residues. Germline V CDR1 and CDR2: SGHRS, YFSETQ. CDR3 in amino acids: CASSWGTGSGANVLTF. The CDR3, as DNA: TGCGCCAGCAGCTGGGGCACAGGGTCCGGGGCCAACGTCCTGACTTTC.